This record concerns one T cell receptor (beta chain) sequence. The CDR3 is 17 amino acids. Germline V CDR1 and CDR2: SGDLS, YYNGEE. Trimming pared 0 bases from V and 2 bases from J, leaving 16 bases between. This record comes from a study of shared T cell receptors in the human thymus. Sequencing was performed with immunoSEQ multiplex PCR; in TCRdb, only in-frame clones are kept and a portion is missing. The sample gives hundreds of thousands of clones, roughly 90% of which show up once; 0.0085% to 0.012% is in the top ten. Another study also made use of these data, one on human thymus T cells. According to that study: The thymus tissue came from resections taken during corrective heart surgery. Use of V and J genes seemed skewed within the thymic and blood repertoires. Thymic repertoires from unrelated individuals overlapped highly, related research reported.

The sequencing input was thymocytes. This chain connects TRBV9 to TRBJ2-3; D perhaps matches TRBD2 (5 bases). The TCR originated in a boy under two years old with a congenital heart defect. DNA for the CDR3: TGTGCCAGCAGCGTAGAAGGGAGTCTAATTTTCACAGATACGCAGTATTTT. As protein: CASSVEGSLIFTDTQYF.